Given below is one T cell receptor beta chain in context. Its antigen is currently not known. No quality values exist for individual bases; no much larger clone is one base distant. This specimen includes other DNA sequences encoding the same CDR3. This specimen belongs to a study of blood T cell repertoires in COVID-19 (dated by TCRdb to the early 2020s). Concerning the study at large: Collaborator samples came from the United States, Italy and Spain and covered acute and convalescent phases of COVID-19. The prospective study material was composed of cDNA or gDNA derived from T cells, B-cell-depleted T cells, or PBMCs. Where available, HLA class I and class II types were obtained from metadata supplied by the sample provider rather than from assay-based typing. Deeply sampled blood TCRbeta repertoires from subjects exposed to, actively infected with, or recovered from COVID-19 were included in the dataset. Samples were obtained from the ongoing ImmuneRACE study (first 160 participants) and from about 1,300 subjects provided by 6 global collaborators. The repertoires were released in a freely available public database meant as a resource for research on the immune response to SARS-CoV-2. The sample metadata nearly always contained a de-identified subject ID, COVID-19 status, age in years and sex.

Study-level results and caveats: The quantity of clinical and demographic metadata differed by source and by participant and was supplied without curation.

Participants in the prospective study were aged about 18 to 95 years, lived in 24 United States geographic areas, and enrolled through a virtual design. Cohort assignment in the prospective study relied on participant-reported clinical history from a screening survey and a study questionnaire. Exposed participants had been in contact with someone with a PCR-confirmed or clinician-diagnosed COVID-19 case within 2 weeks of study entry. In the prospective study, whole blood, serum and a nasopharyngeal or oropharyngeal swab were collected from each participant by mobile phlebotomists. Over an approximately 2-month period, participants in the prospective study had the option of providing additional blood draws and questionnaires. Prospective study blood samples were shipped either frozen or at room temperature before DNA extraction. From a lookup of the germline V gene, CDR1 and CDR2 are SGDLS and YYNGEE. The CDR3 covers 15 residues, taking in both the cysteine and the phenylalanine. Only the CDR3 DNA is retained, 45 bases long and in frame from the first base. V lost 1 base and J lost 4 bases, and the count of bases not matched to a germline gene is 3.

TCRbeta CDR3 regions were amplified from genomic DNA by means of the immunoSEQ Assay, a bias-controlled multiplex PCR. The study's processing was this. The number of nucleated cells in each sample was estimated by amplification of reference gene primers within the assay. To quantify the absolute abundance of each unique TCRbeta CDR3 rearrangement, sequence reads were collapsed and filtered. For each sample, productive Simpson clonality was calculated by taking the square root of Simpson's diversity index across productive rearrangements. TCRdb limited this immuneACCESS table to in-frame rearrangements with V and J called. A share of clones is missing; checked studies link under half to unresolved V genes, and the rest is unexplained. The V and J calls and clone size were taken over from that table, and D and trimming were inferred from the DNA. This sample gives some 320,000 clones in total; roughly 91% of them show up just once. Clones ranked in the top ten supply under 3.5% of the sample.

The sequence was obtained from a woman in her forties or fifties who had been exposed to COVID-19. The chain joins TRBV9 to TRBJ2-1, with 9 bases in between that match TRBD2. Sequenced sample: PBMCs or T cells enriched from blood (not recorded which). The bases read TGTGCCAGCAGCGTAAGGAGCGGGGGGTACAATGAGCAGTTCTTC. This translates into CASSVRSGGYNEQFF.